This T cell receptor beta chain was sequenced in a study of T cell responses to AZD1222 COVID-19 vaccine. Sequenced by immunoSEQ multiplex PCR; TCRdb stores in-frame clones only, minus some. The sample contains about 56,000 clones, over 70% of which appear only once. The source was peripheral blood, collected on day 0 of AZD1222 vaccination. The TCR originated in an adult in good health.

The CDR3 spells CASSQGVKQYF. The DNA for the CDR3 is TGTGCCAGCAGCCAAGGTGTGAAGCAGTACTTC. The chain is built from TRBV3-1 (or the pseudogene TRBV3-2) and TRBJ2-7; D gene ambiguous. The V and J ends lost 1 base and 8 bases respectively, with 6 bases between them. Germline CDR1 reads LGHDT; CDR2 reads YNNKEL (reference sequence). This CDR3 is built from 11 residues.